This TCR beta chain was observed in a study of T cell responses to AZD1222 COVID-19 vaccine (dated by TCRdb to about 2021). In terms of the full investigation: TCR sequencing covered fewer than 250 trial participants: 207 given two doses of AZD1222 and approximately 26 given two doses of MenACWY control vaccine. Trial participants were enrolled by age into subgroups of 18-55, 56-69 and 70-plus years, and about 150, 27 and 61 TCR-sequenced participants, respectively, were included in these subgroups.

The CDR3 regions of human TCRbeta chains were analyzed by immunosequencing. The authors' analysis ran thus. Repertoire TCRs were matched against a reference library of SARS-CoV-2-specific TCRs generated with the MIRA antigen-specificity platform. Breadth was defined as the fraction of unique TCRs that were SARS-CoV-2-associated. Depth was defined as the fraction of total T cells that were SARS-CoV-2-associated. Using the MIRA data, each spike-specific TCR was assigned both to the spike region to which the TCR was reactive and to a CD4 or CD8 class. Log10-transformed breadth and depth values were compared by one-way ANOVA with Sidak's multiple comparisons tests. Imported from immuneACCESS, the table was reduced by TCRdb to in-frame sequences with V and J called. These copies leave out some clones; in studies compared against another copy, an unresolved V gene accounts for under half, and the cause of the remainder is not known. V and J calls and clone size are as listed in that table; D and trimming were resolved from the DNA. In this sample the table shows about 200,000 clones, around nine tenths of which occur a single time. Of the sample, approximately 4% falls within the top ten clones.

Note on this clone: Its antigen is still unknown. The record has no base qualities; no much larger clone is one base away.

The paper as a whole reports these results and caveats: After two AZD1222 doses, spike-specific TCR breadth and depth were significantly higher than at day 0 and than in MenACWY recipients. Reportedly, close to half of the unique spike-specific TCRs recognized epitopes lying outside the regions that are mutated in the B.1.351 and B.1.1.7 variants. Conclusions about previously exposed vaccinees are limited because only a handful of AZD1222 recipients were SARS-CoV-2 seropositive at baseline. CD4 TCRs associated with the vaccine covered the entire spike protein, and the dominant responses were in regions 160-218 and 743-854. In the small 56-69-year group, the increase in depth fell short of significance, most likely because of low power. Most participants were white British and females outnumbered males, and the authors suggested that clonal diversity may have been underestimated. Because no day 14 peak-response samples were available, the repertoires could be characterized only after the peak T cell response.

Per the publication, the time point label means: about 28 days (+/-7) after the second vaccine dose. The treatment or condition label of this sample denotes: meningococcal conjugate vaccine given as trial control. Samples from vaccinated people were obtained from the UK trials COV001 and COV002, which included a single-blind randomized controlled phase 2/3 trial of AZD1222 (ChAdOx1 nCoV-19) in healthy adults. For TCRbeta chain sequencing, PBMC samples from trial participants were taken at day 0 and at day 28 after the second dose. This specimen consisted of peripheral blood, obtained 28 days after the second dose of the MenACWY control vaccine. The sequence was collected from an adult who received the MenACWY meningococcal vaccine as a control.

CDR3 reads: CASSLLISANVLTF. The base sequence is TGTGCCAGCAGTTTATTGATCTCGGCCAACGTCCTGACTTTC. This chain is built from TRBV27 and TRBJ2-6, with no confident D gene call. Reading from cysteine to phenylalanine, the CDR3 counts 14 amino acids. This entry keeps only the CDR3 DNA: 42 bases, framed from base 1. The germline V gene (reference sequence) gives CDR1 as MNHEY and CDR2 as SMNVEV. V is cut by 1 base and J by 6 bases, and the space between the germline ends is 7 bases.